This T cell receptor (beta chain) was sequenced in a study of blood T cell repertoires in COVID-19. This clone was seen a handful of times. Germline V CDR1 and CDR2: KGHSH, LQKENI. Trimming shortened V by 1 base and J by 4 bases, and 10 bases separated the two germline ends. This CDR3 is 15 amino acids long. The method was immunoSEQ multiplex PCR; TCRdb's version includes in-frame clones alone and lacks a portion of them. This table holds approximately 17,000 clones, about 85% found once. The chain recombines TRBV18 with TRBJ1-4; tentative D call: TRBD1 (5 bases). Sequencing was done on a sample of peripheral blood. The sequence came from a human donor in a cohort sampled during active COVID-19. The CDR3 region is CASSPLGDGNEKLFF. In DNA form, the CDR3 reads TGTGCCAGCTCACCACTAGGGGATGGTAATGAAAAACTGTTTTTT.